This record concerns one TCR beta chain sequence. TCRdb re-derived calls from the reads in MiXCR, one entry per CDR3 protein. Here the sample spans about 680,000 distinct CDR3 sequences, approximately 24% being singletons. V dropped 1 base and J dropped 1 base, with 10 bases sitting between them. CDR3 length equals 15 residues. Germline V CDR1 and CDR2: MGHRA, YSYEKL. This sample stems from a study of T cell repertoires in cytomegalovirus infection. The sequenced material came from CD8+ T cells from PBMCs. The rearrangement links TRBV4-1 to TRBJ1-1; D is uncertain. This clonotype was obtained from a human donor in good health (CMV status not recorded). Some clones in this sample may be carry-over from other donors' samples. The CDR3, as DNA: TGCGCCAGCAGCCAAGGAAAGCTCGCGAACACTGAAGCTTTCTTT. Amino acid sequence: CASSQGKLANTEAFF.